One sample yielded the 25 T cell receptor beta chains listed below, sequenced in a study of blood T cell repertoires in COVID-19. Produced via immunoSEQ multiplex PCR; TCRdb's table is partial and in-frame only. The table shows roughly 28,000 clones, with approximately 83% occurring only once. Specimen: peripheral blood. All receptors come from a man aged 65 to 79 with acute or convalescent COVID-19.

The genes are TRBV9 and TRBJ2-1, with TRBD2 identical over 11 bases. Trimming at V came to 2 bases and at J to 11 bases, leaving 27 bases not matched to a gene. The CDR3 spans 21 residues. CDR1 and CDR2 (germline): SGDLS, YYNGEE. In nucleotides, the CDR3 is TGTGCCAGCAGCGTGGACCTAGCGGGAGGCTCGCAAAATACGGGACCAAAGAAGCAGTTCTTC. Protein: CASSVDLAGGSQNTGPKKQFF.

In this sample, this clone turned up a few times. The V gene is TRBV19, the J gene TRBJ2-2, with 11 bases lining up with TRBD2. Germline CDR1 LNHDA, CDR2 SQIVND (reference sequence). After removal of 4 bases from V and 4 bases from J, the junction contained 5 bases not matched to a gene. The CDR3 length is 16 residues. The CDR3 is CASSTTSGSVTGELFF. DNA of the CDR3: TGTGCCAGTAGTACCACTAGCGGGAGTGTCACCGGGGAGCTGTTTTTT.

This clone came up a few times. The V gene is TRBV30, the J gene TRBJ2-7; 10 bases agree with TRBD2. The CDR3 consists of 13 residues. V gave up 7 bases and J gave up 3 bases; unmatched junction bases: 6. Germline V gene sequence: CDR1 GTSNPN, CDR2 SVGIG (reference sequence). The CDR3 region has the DNA TGTGCCTTTATCCCTAGCGGGAGCTACGAGCAGTACTTC. Its translation is CAFIPSGSYEQYF.

The genes are TRBV7-8 and TRBJ1-2; no definite D call. Trimming pared 2 bases from V and 2 bases from J, leaving 12 bases between. CDR3 length: 15 amino acids. CDR1 SGHVS and CDR2 FQNEAQ come from the germline V gene. CDR3 in amino acids: CASSLTPSGNYGYTF. CDR3 in DNA: TGTGCCAGCAGCTTAACGCCAAGCGGAAACTATGGCTACACCTTC.

V gene TRBV2 combines with J gene TRBJ2-3, with 8 bases aligning to TRBD1. Germline lookup yields CDR1 SNHLY and CDR2 FYNNEI. The CDR3 is 15 amino acids. V was pared by 9 bases and J by 0 bases, with 8 bases of the junction left unmatched. The DNA of the CDR3 is TGTGCCAGGGGGACAGGAGACTACAGCACAGATACGCAGTATTTT. Residues: CARGTGDYSTDTQYF.

The rearrangement links TRBV29-1 to TRBJ1-1, with D hard to call. There are 10 residues in the CDR3. The V end was cut by 4 bases, the J end by 7 bases, with 7 bases between. Germline V CDR1 and CDR2: SQVTM, ANQGSEA. The CDR3 DNA follows: TGCAGCGTTGGGCGGGGTGAAGCTTTCTTT. This encodes CSVGRGEAFF.

This clone appeared a few times. The chain couples TRBV4-3 to TRBJ1-2; 9 nucleotides match TRBD1. The germline V gene encodes CDR1 LGHNA and CDR2 YSLEER. The CDR3 extends over 13 amino acids. Trimming removed 2 bases from V and 6 bases from J; junction bases left unmatched: 1. The CDR3 loop is CASSQRQGDGYTF. CDR3 in DNA: TGCGCCAGCAGCCAAAGACAGGGGGATGGCTACACCTTC.

This clone was recorded only once. The rearrangement links TRBV4-3 to TRBJ1-1, with 7 bases matching TRBD1. Germline lookup yields CDR1 LGHNA and CDR2 YSLEER. V dropped 0 bases and J dropped 11; count of bases not matched to a gene: 6. The CDR3 is made up of 13 amino acids. The CDR3 protein is CASSQEGRGSAFF. Here the CDR3 DNA reads TGCGCCAGCAGCCAAGAGGGCAGGGGGAGCGCTTTCTTT.

The chain links TRBV19 to TRBJ1-5; D gene uncertain. Germline CDR1 and CDR2: LNHDA and SQIVND (reference sequence). The CDR3 spans 13 residues. V lost 5 bases, J lost 2 bases, and 7 bases lay in between. Here the CDR3 reads CASSGSGNQPQHF. CDR3 bases: TGTGCCAGTAGTGGGAGTGGCAATCAGCCCCAGCATTTT.

The chain links TRBV30 to TRBJ2-2; D ambiguous. This CDR3 comprises 12 residues. Germline-derived CDR1 and CDR2 are GTSNPN and SVGIG (reference sequence). Trimming took off 3 bases at V and 7 bases at J, with 9 bases between the two ends. For the CDR3, the DNA is TGTGCCTGGAGAGGTTACAGCGGGGAGCTGTTTTTT. Translation: CAWRGYSGELFF.

CDR3 in amino acids: CASSPTVRGQGYTF. In DNA form, the CDR3 reads TGTGCCAGCAGCCCCACGGTGAGGGGGCAGGGCTACACCTTC. The chain is built from TRBV7-2 and TRBJ1-2; 7 bases align to TRBD1. Germline-derived CDR1 and CDR2 are SGHTA and FQGNSA. J was trimmed by 8 bases and V by 5 bases; bases with no gene match: 11. There are 14 residues in the CDR3.

The chain recombines TRBV21-1 with TRBJ1-5; whether TRBD1, the table's D call, matches the DNA was not checked. TRBV21-1 is classified as a pseudogene. The CDR3 runs to 15 residues. The CDR3 spells CASSKRQNSNQPQHF. For the CDR3, the DNA is TGTGCCAGCAGCAAGCGACAGAATAGCAATCAGCCCCAGCATTTT.

The chain is built from TRBV5-1 and TRBJ1-1; D might be TRBD1 (5 bases). V lost 2 bases and J lost 6, with 14 bases in between. Germline loops: CDR1 SGHRS, CDR2 YFSETQ. The CDR3 length is 14 residues. CDR3 in amino acids: CASSFAGTFSEAFF. CDR3 coding DNA: TGCGCCAGCAGCTTCGCTGGGACTTTCTCTGAAGCTTTCTTT.

This clone was detected only once. V gene TRBV7-8 combines with J gene TRBJ1-1; 8 nucleotides agree with TRBD1. The CDR3 extends over 16 amino acids. The ends lost 2 bases at V and 6 bases at J; junction bases unmatched: 11. Germline-derived CDR1 and CDR2 are SGHVS and FQNEAQ. The CDR3 is CASSLTGGPLGAEAFF. In nucleotides, the CDR3 is TGTGCCAGCAGCTTAACAGGGGGGCCTTTAGGGGCTGAAGCTTTCTTT. The full variable domain, its missing parts supplied by reference TRBV7-8 and TRBJ1-1, is GAGVSQSPRYKVAKRGQDVALRCDPISGHVSLFWYQQALGQGPEFLTYFQNEAQLDKSGLPSDRFFAERPEGSVSTLKIQRTQQEDSAVYLCASSLTGGPLGAEAFFGQGTRLTVV.

This clone was seen just once. The chain carries TRBV7-8 and TRBJ2-7; D is uncertain. This CDR3 spans 14 amino acids. V lost 1 base, J lost 3 bases, and 10 bases lay in between. Germline lookup yields CDR1 SGHVS and CDR2 FQNEAQ. The CDR3 DNA reads as TGTGCCAGCAGCTTAGGTGGCTTCAGCTACGAGCAGTACTTC. Translation: CASSLGGFSYEQYF.

The chain uses TRBV18 and TRBJ1-1, with 9 bases identical to TRBD1. The CDR3 consists of 16 residues. Trimming cost V 4 bases and J 2 bases; bases outside gene matches: 8. Germline loops: CDR1 KGHSH, CDR2 LQKENI. This CDR3 is CASSLLTGGRNTEAFF. CDR3 coding DNA: TGTGCCAGCTCACTACTCACAGGGGGCCGAAACACTGAAGCTTTCTTT.

This clone was seen a single time. The chain links TRBV5-4 to TRBJ2-3; possible D gene TRBD2, 6 bases. V lost 5 bases to trimming and J lost 1 base, with 8 bases between them. The CDR3 is made up of 13 amino acids. From germline, CDR1 is SGHNT and CDR2 YYREEE (reference sequence). Here the CDR3 reads CASRTRGTDTQYF. CDR3 nucleotides: TGTGCCAGCAGGACTAGGGGCACAGATACGCAGTATTTT.

The CDR3 DNA reads TGTGCCAGCAGCCAAGTAAGGGGCACTGAAGCTTTCTTT. Residues: CASSQVRGTEAFF. The chain joins TRBV3-1 (or the pseudogene TRBV3-2) to TRBJ1-1; TRBD1 might be the D (5 bases). Germline V CDR1 and CDR2: LGHDT, YNNKEL (reference sequence). The CDR3 extends over 13 amino acids. Trimming stripped 1 base from V and 4 bases from J, with 7 bases between.

The chain combines TRBV9 with TRBJ2-1; D is ambiguous. Trimming removed 4 bases from V and 5 bases from J, with 7 bases in between. Germline values: CDR1 SGDLS, CDR2 YYNGEE. The length of the CDR3 is 12 residues. CDR3 region: CASSLQNNEQFF. CDR3 nucleotide sequence: TGTGCCAGCAGCTTACAGAACAATGAGCAGTTCTTC.

A single count supports this clone. CDR3 protein: CASSQLEGSYNEQFF. Written as DNA, the CDR3 is TGCGCCAGCAGCCAATTGGAGGGTTCCTACAATGAGCAGTTCTTC. J is TRBJ2-1 and V is TRBV4-1, with D maybe TRBD2 (6 bases). The germline CDR1 and CDR2 sequences are MGHRA and YSYEKL. The germline V and J ends were trimmed by 2 bases and 1 base, with 9 bases remaining between them. The CDR3 spans 15 residues.

A single count supports this clone. The chain joins TRBV9 to TRBJ2-2, with 7 bases aligning to TRBD1. With V trimmed by 3 bases and J by 6 bases, 2 bases remained unmatched. The CDR3 sequence is 13 residues long. Germline V lookup: CDR1 SGDLS, CDR2 YYNGEE. The CDR3 DNA sequence: TGTGCCAGCAGCGCCCAGGGGGCCGGGGAGCTGTTTTTT. This codes for CASSAQGAGELFF.

The chain is built from TRBV12-3 or TRBV12-4 and TRBJ1-4; TRBD1 might be the D (6 bases). The CDR3 extends over 13 amino acids. Trimming took 6 bases from V and 14 from J, leaving 19 bases between them. CDR3 sequence reads: CASRRGDTQQLFF. The CDR3 coding sequence is TGTGCCAGCAGGCGGGGGGACACCCAACAGCTGTTTTTT.

V is TRBV7-9 and J is TRBJ1-6, with a tentative D call TRBD1 (6 bases). The CDR3 spans 15 residues. Germline V gene sequence: CDR1 SEHNR, CDR2 FQNEAQ (reference sequence). V was clipped by 1 base and J by 8 bases, with 12 bases between them. This chain's CDR3 is CASSLDLAGDSPLHF. The CDR3 DNA follows: TGTGCCAGCAGCTTAGATTTGGCAGGGGATTCACCCCTCCACTTT.

The chain links TRBV30 to TRBJ1-5, with 9 bases fitting TRBD1. The CDR3 runs 15 residues. The trim removed 4 bases at V and 3 bases at J, leaving 7 bases unmatched. The germline gives CDR1 GTSNPN, CDR2 SVGIG (reference sequence). CDR3 loop: CAWTRTGDLNQPQHF. For the CDR3, the DNA is TGTGCCTGGACCCGGACAGGGGACCTCAATCAGCCCCAGCATTTT.

This clone was recorded a few times. This chain uses TRBV28 with TRBJ1-2; TRBD1 aligns across 9 bases. Trimming removed 5 bases from V and 4 bases from J; junction bases left unmatched: 8. CDR1 MDHEN and CDR2 SYDVKM come from the germline V gene. The CDR3 loop spans 15 amino acids. CDR3: CASSIGTGTLYGYTF. The CDR3 DNA is TGTGCCAGCAGTATCGGGACAGGGACCCTCTATGGCTACACCTTC.